A single sample is the source of the 11 T cell receptor beta chains below, sequenced in a study of glioma-infiltrating T cells. TCR alpha and beta CDR3 regions were amplified from RNA using iRepertoire nested multiplex PCR. MiXCR, run by TCRdb on the multiplex PCR reads, gives a single entry per CDR3 protein. The top ten clones hold 13% to 15% of a sample with roughly 120,000 distinct CDR3 sequences, more than 20% of them seen once. The source material was glioma tissue, nonneoplastic brain tissue, or PBMCs (not recorded which). The receptors here all came from a human donor with low-grade glioma or glioblastoma, undergoing nonglioma brain surgery, or in good health (not recorded which).

This clonotype was picked up many times. The V gene is TRBV28, the J gene TRBJ2-5; 9 bases agree with TRBD2. The J segment lost 8 bases and the V segment lost 4 bases, leaving 8 bases of the junction unmatched. In germline, CDR1 is MDHEN, CDR2 SYDVKM. The CDR3 runs to 14 residues. CDR3 nucleotides: TGTGCCAGCAGTTCCTACGTCCTAGCGGGAACCCAGTACTTC. Amino acids: CASSSYVLAGTQYF. Filled out from reference TRBV28 and TRBJ2-5, the complete variable domain reads DVKVTQSSRYLVKRTGEKVFLECVQDMDHENMFWYRQDPGLGLRLIYFSYDVKMKEKGDIPEGYSVSREKKERFSLILESASTNQTSMYLCASSSYVLAGTQYFGPGTRLLVL.

This clonotype was picked up a small number of times. The chain carries TRBV3-1 and TRBJ2-3; TRBD2 agrees at 9 bases. The CDR3 length is 16 residues. The germline gives CDR1 LGHDT, CDR2 YNNKEL (reference sequence). V shed 4 bases, J shed 5 bases, and the junction held 10 bases outside the gene matches. CDR3 residues: CASSPPIAGARDTQYF. In DNA, the CDR3 is TGTGCCAGCAGCCCACCAATAGCGGGAGCGAGAGATACGCAGTATTTT.

In regard to this clonotype: One base away lies a much larger clone, so this may be a sequencing read error. The CDR3 loop is CASSQVYREGTQYF. CDR3 nucleotides: TGCGCCAGCAGCCAAGTCTACAGGGAAGGGACCCAGTACTTC. The J gene is TRBJ2-5, the V gene TRBV4-3, with D possibly TRBD1 on 6 matching bases. Germline V gives CDR1 LGHNA, CDR2 YSLEER. Trimming left V 1 base short and J 7 bases short, with 13 bases between. The CDR3 length is 14 residues.

This clonotype has at least ten counts. The genes are TRBV19 and TRBJ2-1, with 12 nucleotides matching TRBD2. Looked up from germline, CDR1 is LNHDA and CDR2 is SQIVND (reference sequence). Germline trimming cut 3 bases from V and 13 bases from J; bases unmatched to any gene: 13. The CDR3 runs 16 residues. The CDR3 region is CASSILRTSGKDGQFF. CDR3 nucleotides: TGTGCCAGTAGTATCCTGCGGACTAGCGGGAAAGATGGTCAGTTCTTC.

This clonotype was seen ten or more times. The chain couples TRBV28 to TRBJ2-7; D not resolved. Between the trimmed V and J ends, which lost 2 bases and 5 bases, there was a span of 10 bases. This CDR3 region has 13 residues. Germline values: CDR1 MDHEN, CDR2 SYDVKM. DNA for the CDR3: TGTGCCAGCAGTTTAATTCCAGTCCACGAGCAGTACTTC. Translation: CASSLIPVHEQYF.

As for this clonotype: Possible read error: a much larger clone is one base away. The final CDR3 position lacks the conserved phenylalanine or tryptophan, pointing to a likely read error. V gene TRBV7-2 combines with J gene TRBJ2-1; TRBD1 agrees at 7 bases. V was clipped by 4 bases and J by 0 bases; unmatched bases: 3. Germline CDR1 and CDR2: SGHTA and FQGNSA. This CDR3 spans 15 amino acids. CDR3 residues: CASSSTGSSYNEQFL. The CDR3, as DNA: TGTGCCAGCAGCTCGACAGGGAGCTCCTACAATGAGCAGTTCCTC.

Of note for this clonotype: Germline is not matched at one junction end, which may reflect a read error. The gene calls are TRBV6-2 or TRBV6-3 and TRBJ1-1; D not resolved. Germline-derived CDR1 and CDR2 are MNHEY and SVGEGT. The CDR3 extends over 14 amino acids. CDR3 DNA sequence: TGTGCCAGCAGCACCCCACGGGAGAACACTGAAACTTTCTTT. Translation: CASSTPRENTETFF.

Remarks on this clonotype: A read error is likely, as this CDR3 ends without the conserved phenylalanine or tryptophan. V gene TRBV28 combines with J gene TRBJ2-7, with a possible D match to TRBD2 (5 bases). The V gene lost 3 bases and the J gene lost 3 bases, with 9 bases spanning the gap. The CDR3 is made up of 13 amino acids. In germline, CDR1 is MDHEN, CDR2 SYDVKM. For the CDR3, the DNA is TGTGCCAGCAGTTTTGGAGGTTACTACGAGCAGTACCTC. This sequence encodes CASSFGGYYEQYL.

In this sample, this clonotype turned up many times. The rearrangement joins TRBV29-1 to TRBJ2-3; no clear D. Germline assignment: CDR1 SQVTM and CDR2 ANQGSEA. This CDR3 is built from 11 residues. V shed 3 bases and J shed 5 bases, with 6 bases lying between them. The CDR3 sequence: CSVDGVDTQYF. Written as DNA, the CDR3 is TGCAGCGTTGATGGGGTAGATACGCAGTATTTT.

This clonotype appeared many times. The rearrangement uses TRBV6-2 or TRBV6-3 and TRBJ1-1, with D perhaps matching TRBD1 (5 bases). The CDR3 covers 15 residues. Between the trimmed V and J ends, which lost 0 bases and 5 bases, there was a span of 13 bases. Looked up from germline, CDR1 is MNHEY and CDR2 is SVGEGT. The CDR3 sequence: CASSYSGGIETEAFF. CDR3 nucleotides: TGTGCCAGCAGTTACTCGGGGGGAATTGAGACTGAAGCTTTCTTT.

This clonotype was seen a handful of times. A read error is possible here, since a much larger clone lies one base away. V gene TRBV27 combines with J gene TRBJ2-4; 10 bases are shared with TRBD1. V shed 5 bases and J 6 bases; nucleotides not matched to a gene: 1. Per the germline V gene, CDR1 is MNHEY and CDR2 is SMNVEV (reference sequence). CDR3 length: 13 amino acids. For the CDR3, the DNA is TGTGCCAGCAGTGGGACAGGGGCAAACATTCAGTACTTC. It codes for CASSGTGANIQYF.